The text below deals with one T cell receptor beta chain. This entry comes from a study of blood T cell repertoires in COVID-19. Here immunoSEQ multiplex PCR was the method, and the copy in TCRdb shows in-frame clones only, minus some. There are approximately 400,000 clones in the sample; roughly nine tenths occur only once, and roughly 1.2% lies in the top ten. The CDR3 consists of 15 residues. The V end lost 1 base, the J end lost 5 bases, and 14 bases lay between the germline ends. Germline V gene lookup returns CDR1 SGHTA and CDR2 FQGTGA. This receptor was identified in a man aged 40-49 years with acute or convalescent COVID-19. The rearrangement uses TRBV7-3 and TRBJ1-1; the D is unclear. Sequencing was carried out using peripheral blood. Written as DNA, the CDR3 is TGTGCCAGCAGCTTAAAGGGAGAGATCGGTACTGAAGCTTTCTTT. It is translated as CASSLKGEIGTEAFF.